The entry below gives a single TCR beta chain sequence along with its context. The data originate from a study of blood T cell repertoires in COVID-19. As for the study in general: Nucleic acid was either cDNA or gDNA, and it came from T cells, B-cell-depleted T cells, or PBMCs.

The CDR3 is made up of 17 amino acids. Trimming left V 4 bases short and J 2 bases short, with 21 bases between. Germline-derived CDR1 and CDR2 are LNHDA and SQIVND (reference sequence). Sequencing was performed with immunoSEQ multiplex PCR; in TCRdb, only in-frame clones are kept and a portion is missing. The sample lists some 220,000 clones; roughly 85% were seen once. Sequenced input: peripheral blood. The rearrangement uses TRBV19 and TRBJ2-7, with D perhaps TRBD2 (6 bases). The sequence was collected from a woman in her seventies with COVID-19, enrolled during active disease. CDR3: CASSTRTGDSVPYEQYF. The CDR3 DNA follows: TGTGCCAGTAGTACCCGGACGGGGGACTCAGTTCCCTACGAGCAGTACTTC.